The rows below give T cell receptor beta chains drawn from one sample of a study of OX40 agonist ivuxolimab in advanced cancers. The table came from immunoSEQ multiplex PCR; TCRdb's copy has only in-frame clones and leaves some out. Among 75,000 to 90,000 clones, approximately 90% were seen once, and the ten largest hold around 1.6%. The source was CD4+ or CD8+ T cells sorted from blood, collected in a trial of the OX40 agonist ivuxolimab. Receptors originate from an adult with an advanced solid tumor such as melanoma, head and neck, liver or kidney cancer. CDR3s include the opening cysteine and the closing phenylalanine or tryptophan. Each record gives: V gene, J gene, clone size, D gene, CDR3 DNA, CDR3 protein. A D gene is named only where the DNA matches it firmly. Size tells how often a clone was seen (once, few, many) or the class of an expanded clone, and some rows leave it out.

TRBV6-6	TRBJ1-3	-	-	TGTGCCAGCAATCGGGGGGGGGAGACTGGAAACACCATATATTTT	CASNRGGETGNTIYF
TRBV20-1	TRBJ2-7	-	-	TGCAGTGCTGAGGGGGACTACGAGCAGTACTTC	CSAEGDYEQYF
TRBV9	TRBJ2-1	few	-	TGTGCCAGCAGCTTTCACGGCAGCTACAATGAGCAGTTCTTC	CASSFHGSYNEQFF
TRBV5-6	TRBJ1-5	-	TRBD1	TGTGCCAGCAGCAGAAACGACAGGGAAGTTGTCGAGGATCAGCCCCAGCATTTT	CASSRNDREVVEDQPQHF
TRBV6-5	TRBJ2-7	-	TRBD1	TGTGCCACCGCAGCTGGGACAGGGGGCGGGTACGAGCAGTACTTC	CATAAGTGGGYEQYF
TRBV11-3	TRBJ2-1	-	TRBD2	TGTGCCAGCAGCTCCGGACTAGCGGGGGCCGGGGAGCAGTTCTTC	CASSSGLAGAGEQFF
TRBV11-2	TRBJ2-5	few	-	TGTGCCAGCAGCTTAGTGGCGGGAGAGACCCAGTACTTC	CASSLVAGETQYF
TRBV5-1	TRBJ2-1	-	-	TGCGCCAGCAGCCCCTTCGACCGGGGTGAGCAGTTCTTC	CASSPFDRGEQFF
TRBV2	TRBJ1-2	once	TRBD1	TGTGCCAGCGCAGGGGGACTCTATGGCTACACCTTC	CASAGGLYGYTF
TRBV14	TRBJ1-2	-	-	TGTGCCAGCAGCCAAGAAGCAGGGCGGTATGGCTACACCTTC	CASSQEAGRYGYTF
TRBV19	TRBJ1-4	once	TRBD1	TGTGCCAGTAGTCCGACAGGGGGTAGCGAAAAACTGTTTTTT	CASSPTGGSEKLFF
TRBV7-9	TRBJ2-3	-	TRBD1	TGTGCCAGCAGCTTTGACAGGGGTATTGTCACAGATACGCAGTATTTT	CASSFDRGIVTDTQYF
TRBV19	TRBJ2-2	-	-	TGTGCCAGTACCCACGCTCGGAACACCGGGGAGCTGTTTTTT	CASTHARNTGELFF
TRBV10-1	TRBJ1-1	-	-	TGCGCCAGCAGTGAGGCAGCCATGAACACTGAAGCTTTCTTT	CASSEAAMNTEAFF
TRBV6-5	TRBJ2-5	-	-	TGTGCCAGCAGTTACTCTGGGCAAAGCGGGGAGACCCAGTACTTC	CASSYSGQSGETQYF
TRBV6-5	TRBJ1-2	-	TRBD1	TGTGCCAGCAGTTCGACAGGGGCGGTCGACACCTTC	CASSSTGAVDTF
TRBV5-1	TRBJ2-3	-	-	TGCGCCAGCAGGCCCGACAGTAACACAGATACGCAGTATTTT	CASRPDSNTDTQYF
TRBV7-9	TRBJ2-3	-	-	TGTGCCAGCAGCGTACAGGGTCGGGGCGATACGCAGTATTTT	CASSVQGRGDTQYF
TRBV5-6	TRBJ2-7	-	-	TGTGCCAGCAGCTTAGGGTTACAAGAAAGGTATGACGAGCAGTACTTC	CASSLGLQERYDEQYF
TRBV10-3	TRBJ2-7	-	TRBD1	TGTGCCATCAGTGAACAGGGGCAGGCGCCCTACGAGCAGTACTTC	CAISEQGQAPYEQYF
TRBV2	TRBJ2-5	-	-	TGTGCCAGCAGTGAGAGACAAGGTACATGGACCCAGTACTTC	CASSERQGTWTQYF
TRBV10-3	TRBJ2-3	-	-	TGTGCCATCAGTGCCCAACTGAATACGCAGTATTTT	CAISAQLNTQYF
TRBV4-1	TRBJ1-4	-	-	TGCGCCAGCAGCCAAGATGGCCACCCAACTAATGAAAAACTGTTTTTT	CASSQDGHPTNEKLFF
TRBV5-6	TRBJ2-1	-	-	TGTGCCAGCAGCCCCGACACAGGGAACTCCTACAATGAGCAGTTCTTC	CASSPDTGNSYNEQFF
TRBV5-1	TRBJ2-7	-	-	TGCGCCAGCAGCTTATGGGTCTCCTACGAGCAGTACTTC	CASSLWVSYEQYF
TRBV29-1	TRBJ1-2	-	TRBD1	TGCAGCGTTGGAGGGACAGGGGGCGAATATTCTAGGGGCTACACCTTC	CSVGGTGGEYSRGYTF
TRBV7-2	TRBJ2-2	-	-	TGTGCCAGCAGCTTGATGGGTACCAGAACCGGGGAGCTGTTTTTT	CASSLMGTRTGELFF
TRBV6-6	TRBJ2-5	-	-	TGTGCCAGCAGTTTGGTGCGACAAGAGACCCAGTACTTC	CASSLVRQETQYF
TRBV7-9	TRBJ1-3	-	-	TGTGCCAGCAGCGGGGAGTGGATCTCTGGAAACACCATATATTTT	CASSGEWISGNTIYF
TRBV2	TRBJ2-3	-	TRBD2	TGTGCCAGCGCCAGCGGGGGGAGCACAGATACGCAGTATTTT	CASASGGSTDTQYF
TRBV5-8	TRBJ2-3	-	-	TGTGCCAGCGGGAGTAGAACTAGCACAGATACGCAGTATTTT	CASGSRTSTDTQYF
TRBV7-9	TRBJ2-1	-	TRBD2	TGTGCCAGCAGCTTCGGACTAGCGGGAGCGGATGAGCAGTTCTTC	CASSFGLAGADEQFF
TRBV7-9	TRBJ2-7	few	-	TGTGCCAGCAGTCCTGCCCCCTACGAGCAGTACTTC	CASSPAPYEQYF
TRBV11-3	TRBJ2-1	-	TRBD2	TGTGCCAGCAGCTTAGGTCTAGCGGGAACGTACAATGAGCAGTTCTTC	CASSLGLAGTYNEQFF
TRBV4-1	TRBJ2-1	few	-	TGCGCCAGCAGCCCAAGTGGGAATGAGCAGTTCTTC	CASSPSGNEQFF